This is a list of T cell receptor beta chains from one sample in a study of T cells in Graves' hyperthyroidism and ophthalmopathy. One entry per CDR3 protein, called by TCRdb with MiXCR from the multiplex PCR reads. The data show 250,000 or so distinct CDR3 sequences, roughly 15% seen once. Sequenced input: blood. These receptors came from a woman in her forties or fifties with Graves' hyperthyroidism that later progressed to Graves' ophthalmopathy. CDR3s include the opening cysteine and the closing phenylalanine or tryptophan. The order of the fields is V gene, D gene, J gene, clone size, CDR3 protein, CDR3 DNA. D genes are given only for firm matches. Size tells how often a clone was seen (once, few, many) or the class of an expanded clone, and some rows leave it out.

>TRBV6-1|TRBD2|TRBJ2-7|many
CASRSTGRGLAGVGEQYF
TGTGCCAGCAGGTCGACCGGACGAGGACTAGCGGGAGTTGGCGAGCAGTACTTC
>TRBV5-1|NA|TRBJ2-1|many
CASSPGASTDNEQFF
TGCGCCAGCAGCCCCGGGGCTAGTACGGACAATGAGCAGTTCTTC
>TRBV14|NA|TRBJ1-3|NA
CASSPGHSGNTIYF
TGTGCCAGCAGCCCAGGGCACTCTGGAAACACCATATATTTT
>TRBV3-1|TRBD1|TRBJ1-5|many
CASSLTGDQPQHF
TGTGCCAGCAGCCTCACAGGGGACCAGCCCCAGCATTTT
>TRBV20-1|TRBD1|TRBJ2-5|many
CRAGGSGETQYF
TGCAGGGCAGGGGGATCGGGAGAGACCCAGTACTTC
>TRBV7-3|TRBD2|TRBJ2-1|many
CASSSTSGSVIEQFF
TGTGCCAGCAGCTCGACTAGCGGGAGCGTCATTGAGCAGTTCTTC
>TRBV29-1|TRBD2|TRBJ2-3|NA
CSVSRGLAGGGEYF
TGCAGCGTTTCAAGAGGCCTAGCGGGAGGGGGAGAGTATTTT
>TRBV7-9|TRBD2|TRBJ2-1|NA
CASSFASGTSSIYNEQFF
TGTGCCAGCAGCTTCGCCTCCGGGACTAGTAGTATCTACAATGAGCAGTTCTTC
>TRBV11-2|NA|TRBJ2-2|NA
CASSSRGLGTPNTGELFF
TGTGCCAGCAGCTCCAGGGGGTTGGGGACTCCTAACACCGGGGAGCTGTTTTTT
>TRBV18|TRBD2|TRBJ2-7|many
CASSPREGSYEQYF
TGTGCCAGCTCACCAAGGGAGGGCTCCTACGAGCAGTACTTC
>TRBV20-1|NA|TRBJ2-5|many
CSLPGFGQETQYF
TGCAGTCTCCCCGGGTTCGGCCAAGAGACCCAGTACTTC
>TRBV9|NA|TRBJ1-6|many
CASSVRGTANSPLHF
TGTGCCAGCAGCGTACGCGGGACGGCGAATTCACCCCTCCACTTT
>TRBV27|NA|TRBJ2-3|many
CASRTVASTDTQYF
TGTGCCAGCAGAACGGTAGCGTCCACAGATACGCAGTATTTT
>TRBV24-1|NA|TRBJ1-1|NA
CATSDPRAANTEAFF
TGTGCCACCAGTGATCCTAGGGCGGCGAACACTGAAGCTTTCTTT
>TRBV9|TRBD2|TRBJ2-3|NA
CASSVEAGVFHTDTQYF
TGTGCCAGCAGCGTAGAGGCGGGAGTCTTCCACACAGATACGCAGTATTTT
>TRBV20-1|NA|TRBJ2-1|NA
CSASPPEGRPYNEQFF
TGCAGTGCTAGCCCTCCTGAGGGGAGACCCTACAATGAGCAGTTCTTC
>TRBV5-1|TRBD2|TRBJ2-7|few
CASSPGLAGGPDYEQYF
TGCGCCAGCAGCCCGGGACTAGCGGGAGGGCCGGACTACGAGCAGTACTTC
>TRBV20-1|TRBD1|TRBJ2-7|NA
CSAQDRGGYYEQYF
TGCAGTGCCCAGGACAGGGGAGGCTACTACGAGCAGTACTTC
>TRBV6-1|NA|TRBJ2-7|NA
CASSLTKISYEQYF
TGTGCCAGCAGTCTGACTAAAATTTCCTACGAGCAGTACTTC
>TRBV4-1|TRBD1|TRBJ2-1|many
CASSLTGVLLYNEQFF
TGCGCCAGCAGCCTTACAGGGGTCCTGCTTTACAATGAGCAGTTCTTC
>TRBV7-9|TRBD2|TRBJ2-7|many
CASSYPRRTSGNEQYF
TGTGCCAGCAGCTATCCGAGGCGGACTAGCGGGAACGAGCAGTACTTC
>TRBV18|NA|TRBJ1-2|NA
CASSPVSAGSGGYTF
TGTGCCAGCTCACCGGTTTCGGCAGGCAGTGGTGGCTACACCTTC
>TRBV11-3|TRBD2|TRBJ2-1|NA
CASSPGGAGDRNEQFF
TGTGCCAGCAGCCCGGGGGGGGCGGGCGACCGTAATGAGCAGTTCTTC
>TRBV5-1|NA|TRBJ2-7|NA
CASSTSRTVSSYEQYF
TGCGCCAGCAGCACCTCCCGGACAGTAAGCTCCTACGAGCAGTACTTC
>TRBV24-1|TRBD1|TRBJ2-2|many
CATSDPGTGGTGELFF
TGTGCCACCAGTGATCCCGGGACAGGGGGGACCGGGGAGCTGTTTTTT
>TRBV7-9|TRBD2|TRBJ2-1|many
CASSPAGSGSSYNEQFF
TGTGCCAGCAGCCCGGCAGGCAGCGGGAGCTCCTACAATGAGCAGTTCTTC
>TRBV2|TRBD2|TRBJ2-7|NA
CASSERLAGTNYEQYF
TGTGCCAGCAGTGAAAGACTAGCGGGAACCAACTACGAGCAGTACTTC
>TRBV27|TRBD1|TRBJ2-7|few
CASSNFGTGNYEQYF
TGTGCCAGCAGTAACTTCGGGACAGGCAACTACGAGCAGTACTTC